These T cell receptor beta chains were read from a single sample in a study of blood T cell repertoires in COVID-19. Profiling relied on immunoSEQ multiplex PCR, and the TCRdb table lists in-frame clones only, not all of them. The sample has around 95,000 clones, about 90% seen once; the top ten hold roughly 7.4%. The source material was peripheral blood. Receptor source: a man aged 25-40 years in a cohort sampled during active COVID-19. CDR3s include the opening cysteine and the closing phenylalanine or tryptophan. Fields, in order: V gene, J gene, D gene, clone size, CDR3 protein, CDR3 DNA. A D gene is named only where the DNA matches it firmly. Clone size is stated in some rows and not others, as once, few, many or a class when expanded.

V gene: TRBV5-1
J gene: TRBJ2-3
D gene: TRBD2
clone size: .
CDR3 protein: CASSSFPGLATDTQYF
CDR3 DNA: TGCGCCAGCAGCTCCTTCCCGGGACTAGCAACAGATACGCAGTATTTT

V gene: TRBV6-5
J gene: TRBJ2-7
D gene: .
clone size: once
CDR3 protein: CASSYSAGNYEQYF
CDR3 DNA: TGTGCCAGCAGTTACTCGGCAGGAAACTACGAGCAGTACTTC

V gene: TRBV7-2
J gene: TRBJ2-3
D gene: TRBD2
clone size: .
CDR3 protein: CASAQGTSGGNTQYF
CDR3 DNA: TGTGCCAGCGCTCAAGGGACTAGCGGGGGAAATACGCAGTATTTT

V gene: TRBV9
J gene: TRBJ1-6
D gene: .
clone size: .
CDR3 protein: CASSGGTDYNSPLHF
CDR3 DNA: TGTGCCAGCAGCGGCGGGACGGATTATAATTCACCCCTCCACTTT

V gene: TRBV27
J gene: TRBJ1-2
D gene: .
clone size: .
CDR3 protein: CASSLSGAGGYTF
CDR3 DNA: TGTGCCAGCAGTTTAAGCGGGGCGGGCGGCTACACCTTC

V gene: TRBV7-9
J gene: TRBJ2-1
D gene: TRBD2
clone size: .
CDR3 protein: CASSLTLAVYNEQFF
CDR3 DNA: TGTGCCAGCAGCTTGACACTAGCGGTGTACAATGAGCAGTTCTTC

V gene: TRBV7-9
J gene: TRBJ1-1
D gene: .
clone size: once
CDR3 protein: CASTPGGTNTEAFF
CDR3 DNA: TGTGCCAGCACCCCTGGGGGCACCAACACTGAAGCTTTCTTT

V gene: TRBV12-3/TRBV12-4
J gene: TRBJ1-1
D gene: TRBD1
clone size: .
CDR3 protein: CASRPTGQRHAFF
CDR3 DNA: TGTGCCAGCAGACCGACGGGACAGAGACACGCTTTCTTT

V gene: TRBV7-2
J gene: TRBJ1-1
D gene: .
clone size: .
CDR3 protein: CASSLGGGKNTEAFF
CDR3 DNA: TGTGCCAGCAGCTTAGGGGGAGGGAAAAACACTGAAGCTTTCTTT

V gene: TRBV20-1
J gene: TRBJ2-5
D gene: TRBD2
clone size: .
CDR3 protein: CSASGEPQAPLAGGIEETQYF
CDR3 DNA: TGCAGTGCTAGTGGGGAGCCTCAGGCCCCACTAGCGGGGGGAATAGAAGAGACCCAGTACTTC

V gene: TRBV5-1
J gene: TRBJ2-1
D gene: .
clone size: .
CDR3 protein: CASSLQGIGTNEQFF
CDR3 DNA: TGCGCCAGCAGCTTGCAGGGAATAGGTACAAATGAGCAGTTCTTC

V gene: TRBV9
J gene: TRBJ1-3
D gene: .
clone size: few
CDR3 protein: CASSAGGSGNTIYF
CDR3 DNA: TGTGCCAGCAGCGCCGGGGGTTCTGGAAACACCATATATTTT

V gene: TRBV9
J gene: TRBJ1-2
D gene: TRBD1
clone size: .
CDR3 protein: CASSGPATGINYGYTF
CDR3 DNA: TGTGCCAGCAGCGGTCCCGCGACAGGGATTAACTATGGCTACACCTTC

V gene: TRBV2
J gene: TRBJ2-1
D gene: TRBD2
clone size: .
CDR3 protein: CASSGSSGGAKEQFF
CDR3 DNA: TGTGCCAGCAGTGGCAGTAGCGGGGGGGCAAAAGAGCAGTTCTTC

V gene: TRBV30
J gene: TRBJ1-1
D gene: .
clone size: .
CDR3 protein: CAWSAFDLRAFF
CDR3 DNA: TGTGCCTGGAGTGCCTTCGATTTGCGAGCTTTCTTT

V gene: TRBV5-4
J gene: TRBJ2-1
D gene: TRBD2
clone size: .
CDR3 protein: CASSLGRTSGGNEQFF
CDR3 DNA: TGTGCCAGCAGCTTGGGGAGGACTAGCGGGGGCAATGAGCAGTTCTTC

V gene: TRBV19
J gene: TRBJ1-3
D gene: .
clone size: .
CDR3 protein: CASTRGPSGNTIYF
CDR3 DNA: TGTGCCAGTACGCGGGGGCCATCTGGAAACACCATATATTTT

V gene: TRBV27
J gene: TRBJ2-6
D gene: .
clone size: .
CDR3 protein: CASSSVNGANVLTF
CDR3 DNA: TGTGCCAGCAGTTCGGTGAACGGGGCCAACGTCCTGACTTTC

V gene: TRBV5-4
J gene: TRBJ1-6
D gene: .
clone size: once
CDR3 protein: CASSSFDSPLHF
CDR3 DNA: TGTGCCAGCAGCTCCTTTGATTCACCCCTCCACTTT

V gene: TRBV5-1
J gene: TRBJ1-1
D gene: .
clone size: .
CDR3 protein: CASSLGLGTEAFF
CDR3 DNA: TGCGCCAGCAGCCTGGGACTTGGGACTGAAGCTTTCTTT

V gene: TRBV5-1
J gene: TRBJ1-4
D gene: .
clone size: .
CDR3 protein: CASSLGGLRPGELFF
CDR3 DNA: TGCGCCAGCAGCTTGGGGGGGCTGAGGCCAGGTGAACTGTTTTTT

V gene: TRBV7-2
J gene: TRBJ2-2
D gene: TRBD1
clone size: .
CDR3 protein: CASSARQGTGELFF
CDR3 DNA: TGTGCCAGCAGCGCCCGACAGGGGACCGGGGAGCTGTTTTTT

V gene: TRBV18
J gene: TRBJ2-7
D gene: TRBD2
clone size: .
CDR3 protein: CASSPPLAGGPEQYF
CDR3 DNA: TGTGCCAGCTCACCACCGCTAGCGGGGGGGCCGGAGCAGTACTTC

V gene: TRBV27
J gene: TRBJ1-1
D gene: .
clone size: .
CDR3 protein: CASSLEGVNTEAFF
CDR3 DNA: TGTGCCAGCAGTTTGGAGGGCGTGAACACTGAAGCTTTCTTT

V gene: TRBV27
J gene: TRBJ2-5
D gene: .
clone size: .
CDR3 protein: CASSRGLLTRQETQYF
CDR3 DNA: TGTGCCAGCTCAAGAGGGTTATTGACAAGACAAGAGACCCAGTACTTC

V gene: TRBV20-1
J gene: TRBJ2-1
D gene: .
clone size: .
CDR3 protein: CSASSGSQQFF
CDR3 DNA: TGCAGTGCTAGCTCGGGGTCCCAGCAGTTCTTC

V gene: TRBV5-1
J gene: TRBJ2-1
D gene: TRBD1
clone size: .
CDR3 protein: CASSRRTGGGEQFF
CDR3 DNA: TGCGCCAGCAGCCGGAGGACAGGGGGCGGTGAGCAGTTCTTC

V gene: TRBV15
J gene: TRBJ2-7
D gene: .
clone size: .
CDR3 protein: CATSRDQFQGSYEQYF
CDR3 DNA: TGTGCCACCAGCAGAGATCAATTCCAGGGCTCCTACGAGCAGTACTTC

V gene: TRBV21-1
J gene: TRBJ2-3
D gene: .
clone size: .
CDR3 protein: CASRQGDYSSTDTQYF
CDR3 DNA: TGTGCCAGCCGCCAAGGGGACTACTCTAGCACAGATACGCAGTATTTT

V gene: TRBV6-1
J gene: TRBJ2-5
D gene: .
clone size: .
CDR3 protein: CASSEVGGPETQYF
CDR3 DNA: TGTGCCAGCAGTGAAGTTGGCGGGCCAGAGACCCAGTACTTC

V gene: TRBV4-2
J gene: TRBJ2-7
D gene: .
clone size: few
CDR3 protein: CASSQDSSRSYEQYF
CDR3 DNA: TGTGCCAGCAGCCAAGATAGCTCTCGGTCCTACGAGCAGTACTTC

V gene: TRBV27
J gene: TRBJ1-2
D gene: .
clone size: .
CDR3 protein: CASSRTLYDRAYGYTF
CDR3 DNA: TGTGCCAGCAGTCGCACATTATATGACAGAGCTTATGGCTACACCTTC

V gene: TRBV6-5
J gene: TRBJ1-3
D gene: TRBD1
clone size: .
CDR3 protein: CASCPGDSSGNTIYF
CDR3 DNA: TGTGCCAGCTGCCCAGGGGACAGTAGTGGAAACACCATATATTTT

V gene: TRBV19
J gene: TRBJ1-5
D gene: TRBD1
clone size: .
CDR3 protein: CASSDRTGPSNQPQHF
CDR3 DNA: TGTGCCAGTAGTGATAGGACAGGTCCATCCAATCAGCCCCAGCATTTT

V gene: TRBV5-1
J gene: TRBJ1-4
D gene: TRBD1
clone size: .
CDR3 protein: CASSSDRGLSGEKLFF
CDR3 DNA: TGCGCCAGCAGCTCGGACAGGGGGCTGAGTGGGGAAAAACTGTTTTTT

V gene: TRBV11-2
J gene: TRBJ2-2
D gene: TRBD1
clone size: .
CDR3 protein: CASSLGQGSTGELFF
CDR3 DNA: TGTGCCAGCAGCTTAGGACAGGGATCAACCGGGGAGCTGTTTTTT

V gene: TRBV18
J gene: TRBJ2-1
D gene: .
clone size: .
CDR3 protein: CASSPPGLPEQFF
CDR3 DNA: TGTGCCAGCTCACCACCGGGCTTACCTGAGCAGTTCTTC

V gene: TRBV21-1
J gene: TRBJ1-5
D gene: .
clone size: .
CDR3 protein: CASSKGGNGQFQENSNQPQHF
CDR3 DNA: TGTGCCAGCAGCAAAGGGGGGAATGGACAGTTTCAGGAAAATAGCAATCAGCCCCAGCATTTT

V gene: TRBV4-3
J gene: TRBJ1-1
D gene: .
clone size: .
CDR3 protein: CASSQDPPGRGNTEAFF
CDR3 DNA: TGCGCCAGCAGCCAAGATCCCCCTGGAAGGGGGAACACTGAAGCTTTCTTT

V gene: TRBV19
J gene: TRBJ1-6
D gene: .
clone size: .
CDR3 protein: CASSSPPGIYNSPLHF
CDR3 DNA: TGTGCCAGTAGTTCACCGCCGGGGATCTATAATTCACCCCTCCACTTT

V gene: TRBV7-2
J gene: TRBJ2-5
D gene: TRBD2
clone size: .
CDR3 protein: CASSPPGLAGAGETQYF
CDR3 DNA: TGTGCCAGCAGCCCGCCGGGACTAGCGGGGGCGGGAGAGACCCAGTACTTC

V gene: TRBV19
J gene: TRBJ1-6
D gene: TRBD1
clone size: .
CDR3 protein: CASSNTAGQGSSYNSPLHF
CDR3 DNA: TGTGCCAGTAGTAATACCGCGGGACAGGGGAGCTCCTATAATTCACCCCTCCACTTT

V gene: TRBV7-9
J gene: TRBJ1-2
D gene: TRBD1
clone size: .
CDR3 protein: CASSLADTQGGGYTF
CDR3 DNA: TGTGCCAGCAGCTTAGCGGACACACAGGGGGGAGGCTACACCTTC

V gene: TRBV29-1
J gene: TRBJ2-7
D gene: TRBD1
clone size: .
CDR3 protein: CSVWDRGKYEQYF
CDR3 DNA: TGCAGCGTGTGGGACAGGGGAAAGTACGAGCAGTACTTC

V gene: TRBV15
J gene: TRBJ2-7
D gene: .
clone size: .
CDR3 protein: CATSRDRGGEPYEQYF
CDR3 DNA: TGTGCCACCAGCAGAGATCGGGGCGGGGAGCCCTACGAGCAGTACTTC

V gene: TRBV12-5
J gene: TRBJ2-2
D gene: TRBD2
clone size: .
CDR3 protein: CASGLVIAGGYTGELFF
CDR3 DNA: TGTGCTAGTGGTTTGGTAATAGCGGGGGGGTACACCGGGGAGCTGTTTTTT

V gene: TRBV6-5
J gene: TRBJ1-3
D gene: TRBD1
clone size: .
CDR3 protein: CASSYSQGSGNTIYF
CDR3 DNA: TGTGCCAGCAGTTACTCACAGGGGTCTGGAAACACCATATATTTT

V gene: TRBV28
J gene: TRBJ1-1
D gene: .
clone size: .
CDR3 protein: CASSPPSHEAFF
CDR3 DNA: TGTGCCAGCAGTCCGCCAAGCCATGAAGCTTTCTTT

V gene: TRBV11-3
J gene: TRBJ1-1
D gene: .
clone size: .
CDR3 protein: CASSLTAGSTEAFF
CDR3 DNA: TGTGCCAGCAGCCTCACCGCAGGGTCAACTGAAGCTTTCTTT

V gene: TRBV5-4
J gene: TRBJ2-2
D gene: .
clone size: .
CDR3 protein: CASSLGSTEHTGELFF
CDR3 DNA: TGTGCCAGCAGCTTGGGGTCGACAGAGCACACCGGGGAGCTGTTTTTT